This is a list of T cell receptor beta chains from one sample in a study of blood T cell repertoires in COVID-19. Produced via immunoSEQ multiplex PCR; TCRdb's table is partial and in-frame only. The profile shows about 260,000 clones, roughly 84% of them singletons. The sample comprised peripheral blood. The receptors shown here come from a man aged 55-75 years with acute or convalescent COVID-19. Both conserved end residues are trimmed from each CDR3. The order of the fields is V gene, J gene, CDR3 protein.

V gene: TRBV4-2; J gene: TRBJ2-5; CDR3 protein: ASEDLQPGLAETQY
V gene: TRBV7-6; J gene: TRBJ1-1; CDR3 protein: ATSYGGAAF
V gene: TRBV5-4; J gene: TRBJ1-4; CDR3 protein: ASSLNGQGMGKLF
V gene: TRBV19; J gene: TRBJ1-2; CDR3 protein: ASAQNSGVGTLYGYT
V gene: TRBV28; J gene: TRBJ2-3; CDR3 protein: ASRSSWSGTDTQY
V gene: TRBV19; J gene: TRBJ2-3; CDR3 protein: ASSDRGGTDTQY
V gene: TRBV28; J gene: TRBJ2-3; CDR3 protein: ASSTSGRTDTQY
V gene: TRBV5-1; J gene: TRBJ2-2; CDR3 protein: ASSPGLAGVGTGELF
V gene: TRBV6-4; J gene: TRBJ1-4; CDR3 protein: ASEVYDLAAVTNEKLF
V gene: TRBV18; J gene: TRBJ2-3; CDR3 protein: ASSPGTRGDTQY
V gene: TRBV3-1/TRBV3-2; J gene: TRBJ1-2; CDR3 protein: ASSQDRYRNYGYT
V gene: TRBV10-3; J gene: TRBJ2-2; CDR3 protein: AISALTSGRSGELF
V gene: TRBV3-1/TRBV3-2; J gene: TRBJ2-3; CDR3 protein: ASSLANSGDTDTQY
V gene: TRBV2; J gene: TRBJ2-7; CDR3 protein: ASSGSGTLHEQY
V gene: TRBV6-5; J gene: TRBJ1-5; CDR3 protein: ASRGKRPQH
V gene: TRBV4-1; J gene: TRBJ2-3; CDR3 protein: ASLLRPGITDTQY
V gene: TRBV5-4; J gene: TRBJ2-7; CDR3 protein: ASSFVGMGGTYEQY
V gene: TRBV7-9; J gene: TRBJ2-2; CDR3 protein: ASSRGGLTTGELF
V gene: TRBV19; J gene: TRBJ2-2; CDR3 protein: ASSIMAGGPAGELF
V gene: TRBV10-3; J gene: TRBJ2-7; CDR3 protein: AISEATGNSYEQY
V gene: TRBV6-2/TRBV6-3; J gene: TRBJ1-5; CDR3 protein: ASSSSHGVGQPQH
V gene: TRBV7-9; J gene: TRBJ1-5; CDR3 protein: ASSLAPYPQH
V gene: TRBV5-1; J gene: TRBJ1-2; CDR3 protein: ASSINRDRANYGYT
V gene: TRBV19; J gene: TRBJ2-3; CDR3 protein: ASSIDLGTSSTDTQY
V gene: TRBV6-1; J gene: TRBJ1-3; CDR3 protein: ASSGRQGDGSGNTIY
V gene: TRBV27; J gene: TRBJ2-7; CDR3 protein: ASSLWAASGRALPLVRSEQY